These T cell receptor beta chains were read from a single sample in a study of blood T cell repertoires in COVID-19. Sequenced by immunoSEQ multiplex PCR; TCRdb stores in-frame clones only, minus some. The sample has some 200,000 clones; 70% to 90% are singletons. Sequences were obtained from peripheral blood. The source of these receptors is a man in his 60s with COVID-19, enrolled during active disease. CDR3s include the opening cysteine and the closing phenylalanine or tryptophan. A D gene is named only where the DNA matches it firmly.

TRBD1	TRBV19	11	TRBJ1-6	CASSDRASLHF
TRBD1	TRBV6-5	14	TRBJ1-1	CASSRGQGGTEAFF
TRBD1	TRBV4-2	15	TRBJ2-1	CASSPGQGSNNEQFF
.	TRBV2	16	TRBJ2-3	CASGQRQTVSTDTQYF
TRBD2	TRBV24-1	17	TRBJ2-1	CATSDPRAGSSYNEQFF
TRBD1	TRBV6-5	15	TRBJ1-2	CASTSLRQGDLGYTF
.	TRBV6-5	14	TRBJ1-2	CASSYSGREYGYTF
TRBD2	TRBV6-5	13	TRBJ2-1	CASEGLARGEQFF
.	TRBV11-2	16	TRBJ1-3	CASSLIVSRGGHTIYF
TRBD1	TRBV6-5	15	TRBJ1-2	CASSYSKGQGSGYTF
.	TRBV30	13	TRBJ1-5	CAWSPRGNQPQHF
.	TRBV12-3/TRBV12-4	13	TRBJ2-7	CASSLASYYEQYF
.	TRBV19	15	TRBJ2-3	CASSIPGLGTDTQYF
.	TRBV28	15	TRBJ2-7	CASSLFETVRSEQYF
TRBD2	TRBV6-1	16	TRBJ2-7	CASSVTGGRGPYEQYF
TRBD2	TRBV7-9	14	TRBJ2-7	CASSFGLAGGQQYF
.	TRBV4-2	15	TRBJ2-7	CASSQERDSTYEQYF
.	TRBV27	12	TRBJ1-1	CASRGLLGKAFF
.	TRBV3-1/TRBV3-2	14	TRBJ1-4	CASSPKDSAEKLFF
.	TRBV4-2	14	TRBJ1-1	CASSQDRVNTEAFF
TRBD2	TRBV5-4	15	TRBJ2-1	CASSLSGSSYNEQFF
.	TRBV23-1	15	TRBJ1-4	CASSHEGHRHGKLFF
TRBD1	TRBV5-6	12	TRBJ1-4	CASSLGQGKLFF
.	TRBV19	15	TRBJ2-1	CASSIGNSVSYEQFF
TRBD1	TRBV3-1/TRBV3-2	20	TRBJ2-4	CASSQDPVQGTVLPKNIQYF
.	TRBV29-1	17	TRBJ2-2	CSVDPLPGAGFNGELFF
TRBD2	TRBV9	19	TRBJ2-2	CASSGRLAGALGDTGELFF
TRBD1	TRBV6-4	16	TRBJ2-6	CARRQGPNSGANVLTF
.	TRBV6-2/TRBV6-3	13	TRBJ1-6	CASSPETDSPLHF
.	TRBV20-1	14	TRBJ2-5	CSASVLTAQETQYF
.	TRBV5-1	14	TRBJ1-3	CASSTTDTGNTIYF
.	TRBV5-1	15	TRBJ1-4	CASSSTGRTNEKLFF
TRBD2	TRBV11-3	16	TRBJ2-5	CASSLGTSSASETQYF
.	TRBV7-9	13	TRBJ1-1	CASSGGGMTEAFF
.	TRBV7-9	15	TRBJ1-1	CASSQRTARGTEAFF
.	TRBV30	12	TRBJ2-5	CAWTPLKETQYF
.	TRBV4-3	15	TRBJ1-1	CASSRDTDGNTEAFF
.	TRBV6-5	16	TRBJ2-7	CASSYSTGTKDYEQYF
.	TRBV12-3/TRBV12-4	13	TRBJ2-5	CASTPPGAGTQYF
TRBD1	TRBV6-5	16	TRBJ1-1	CASSSLVGGLNTEAFF
TRBD2	TRBV18	18	TRBJ2-3	CASSPGLAGVGVTDTQYF
TRBD1	TRBV30	13	TRBJ2-3	CAWKGQPRDTQYF
TRBD1	TRBV30	16	TRBJ1-6	CAWSRDRGGYNSPLHF
.	TRBV7-9	14	TRBJ2-1	CASSPLLAYNEQFF
.	TRBV28	14	TRBJ2-1	CASSLPGLYNEQFF
TRBD1	TRBV2	13	TRBJ1-1	CASGTGENTEAFF
TRBD1	TRBV19	17	TRBJ1-6	CASSIRQGTDGSSPLHF
TRBD1	TRBV30	13	TRBJ1-6	CACLPRGRTPLHF
.	TRBV6-5	13	TRBJ1-2	CASSLTRETGYTF
TRBD2	TRBV2	15	TRBJ2-3	CASAPGAGRTDTQYF
TRBD1	TRBV19	15	TRBJ2-7	CASRVRDSPSYEQYF
TRBD2	TRBV5-1	16	TRBJ2-3	CASSLALAGDTDTQYF
.	TRBV19	14	TRBJ2-1	CASSIEGGDNEQFF
TRBD2	TRBV29-1	16	TRBJ2-3	CSVGGLVGGPPDTQYF
TRBD1	TRBV5-8	15	TRBJ1-3	CASSAGTGSGNTIYF
.	TRBV27	13	TRBJ1-1	CASSLNTITEAFF
.	TRBV7-9	14	TRBJ1-2	CASSLDKGLLGYTF
.	TRBV10-3	14	TRBJ2-7	CAISESGGSYEQYF
.	TRBV6-2/TRBV6-3	13	TRBJ1-2	CASSTESGYGYTF